The 3 T cell receptor beta chains below were found in one sample sequenced in a study of vaccination effects on CD4 cells after COVID-19. Data came from immunoSEQ multiplex PCR; TCRdb stores just in-frame clones and leaves some out. The sample has 23,000 or so clones; about three quarters are singletons. Their antigens remain unidentified. Antigen-specific CD4+ T cells were expanded with viral peptide pools in the ViraFEST assay before sequencing. CD4+ T cell isolation took place after approximately 11 days of culture. This specimen was CD4+ T cells from PBMCs cultured with HCoV-229E spike peptides, taken before COVID-19 vaccination. The receptors originated from a human donor who received a COVID-19 vaccine.

The chain recombines TRBV24-1 with TRBJ1-1, with D perhaps TRBD1 (5 bases). The V gene's germline CDR1 is KGHDR and CDR2 SFDVKD. The CDR3 totals 13 residues. The V end was cut by 7 bases, the J end by 5 bases, with 13 bases between. The CDR3 DNA follows: TGTGCCACCAGGGGACGTACTAGGACTGAAGCTTTCTTT. Its protein is CATRGRTRTEAFF.

Relative to its sample, this clone is medium-sized (0.01 to 0.1%). The chain couples TRBV4-1 to TRBJ2-1, with D unclear. The CDR3 runs 13 residues. The ends were cut back, 5 bases at V and 12 bases at J, with 17 bases in the middle. Germline V CDR1 and CDR2: MGHRA, YSYEKL. CDR3 nucleotide sequence: TGCGCCAGCAGCATCAGGAACGTTAGGAGGCAGTTCTTC. Its translation: CASSIRNVRRQFF.

The chain links TRBV6-1 to TRBJ2-7, with D tentatively TRBD2 (6 bases). Germline assignment: CDR1 MNHNS and CDR2 SASEGT. V dropped 1 base and J dropped 0 bases, with 10 bases sitting between them. The CDR3 consists of 15 residues. As DNA, the CDR3 is TGTGCCAGCAGTGAAGAGGGTAGCGGCTCCTACGAGCAGTACTTC. Residues: CASSEEGSGSYEQYF.